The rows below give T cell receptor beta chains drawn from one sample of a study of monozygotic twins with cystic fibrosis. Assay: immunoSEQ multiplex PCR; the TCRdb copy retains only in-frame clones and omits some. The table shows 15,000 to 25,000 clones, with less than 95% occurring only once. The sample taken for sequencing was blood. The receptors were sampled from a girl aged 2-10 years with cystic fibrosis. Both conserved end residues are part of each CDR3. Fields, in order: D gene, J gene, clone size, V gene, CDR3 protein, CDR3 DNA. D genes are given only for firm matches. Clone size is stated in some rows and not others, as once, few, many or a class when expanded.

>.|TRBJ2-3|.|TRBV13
CASSSDSTDTQYF
TGTGCCAGCAGCTCCGACAGCACAGATACGCAGTATTTT
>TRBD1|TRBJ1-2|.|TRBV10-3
CAISQGEYGYTF
TGTGCCATCAGCCAGGGGGAGTATGGCTACACCTTC
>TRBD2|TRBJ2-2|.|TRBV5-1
CASSLAEGGDTGELFF
TGCGCCAGCAGCTTGGCGGAGGGAGGGGACACCGGGGAGCTGTTTTTT
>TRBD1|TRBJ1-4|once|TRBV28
CASVPGTGGPTNEKLFF
TGTGCCAGCGTCCCCGGGACAGGGGGTCCAACTAATGAAAAACTGTTTTTT
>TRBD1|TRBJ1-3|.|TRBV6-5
CASTRTGSAGNTIYF
TGTGCCAGCACTCGGACAGGGTCAGCTGGAAACACCATATATTTT
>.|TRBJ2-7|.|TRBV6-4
CASSEGTELSYEQYF
TGTGCCAGCAGTGAGGGGACTGAACTCTCCTACGAGCAGTACTTC
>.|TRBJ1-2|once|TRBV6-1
CASSGRSRRGGYTF
TGTGCCAGCAGTGGCCGATCTCGTAGGGGTGGCTACACCTTC
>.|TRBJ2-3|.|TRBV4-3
CASSQVLGVADTQYF
TGCGCCAGCAGCCAAGTCTTGGGGGTGGCAGATACGCAGTATTTT
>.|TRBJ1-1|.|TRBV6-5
CASSFDKATEAFF
TGTGCCAGCAGTTTTGACAAGGCCACTGAAGCTTTCTTT
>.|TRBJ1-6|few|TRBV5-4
CASSPRGGRNSPLHF
TGTGCCAGCAGCCCTCGGGGGGGTCGGAATTCACCCCTCCACTTT
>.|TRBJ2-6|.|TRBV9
CASSVEQGAGLSGANVLTF
TGTGCCAGCAGCGTGGAACAGGGAGCTGGTTTGTCTGGGGCCAACGTCCTGACTTTC
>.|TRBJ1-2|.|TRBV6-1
CASSEGGGLYGYTF
TGTGCCAGCAGTGAAGGAGGGGGGCTGTATGGCTACACCTTC
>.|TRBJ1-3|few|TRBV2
CASSETGNSGNTIYF
TGTGCCAGCAGTGAAACCGGCAACTCTGGAAACACCATATATTTT
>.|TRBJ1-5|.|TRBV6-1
CASSVSGGRNQPQHF
TGTGCCAGCAGTGTCTCGGGGGGCAGGAATCAGCCCCAGCATTTT
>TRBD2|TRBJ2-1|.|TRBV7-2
CASSPQAGGPGGTMEQFF
TGTGCCAGCAGCCCCCAAGCGGGAGGGCCCGGGGGTACAATGGAGCAGTTCTTC
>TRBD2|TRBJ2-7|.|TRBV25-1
CASSETQLAGGNEQYF
TGTGCCAGCAGTGAAACCCAACTAGCGGGAGGAAACGAGCAGTACTTC
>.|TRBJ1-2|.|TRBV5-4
CASSLAGGFGMDYGYTF
TGTGCCAGCAGCTTGGCGGGGGGTTTCGGTATGGACTATGGCTACACCTTC
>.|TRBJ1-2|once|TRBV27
CASSLTSTQGFYGYTF
TGTGCCAGCAGTTTAACAAGTACACAGGGATTCTATGGCTACACCTTC
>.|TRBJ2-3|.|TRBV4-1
CASSGGTPSTDTQYF
TGCGCCAGCAGTGGGGGTACCCCTAGCACAGATACGCAGTATTTT
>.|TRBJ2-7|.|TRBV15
CATSRDRGSLHNEQYF
TGTGCCACCAGCAGAGATAGAGGCAGCCTTCACAACGAGCAGTACTTC
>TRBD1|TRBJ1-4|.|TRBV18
CASSTGTGGEKLFF
TGTGCCAGCTCGACCGGGACAGGGGGTGAAAAACTGTTTTTT
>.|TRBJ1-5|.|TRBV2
CASKTAGGNQPQHF
TGTGCCAGCAAAACGGCAGGGGGCAATCAGCCCCAGCATTTT
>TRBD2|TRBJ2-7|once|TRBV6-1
CASMGGEQYF
TGTGCCAGCATGGGGGGGGAGCAGTACTTC
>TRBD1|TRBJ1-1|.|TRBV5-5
CASSLDRDTEAFF
TGTGCCAGCAGCCTGGACAGGGACACTGAAGCTTTCTTT
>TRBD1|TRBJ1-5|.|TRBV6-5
CASSLYGTGRNQPQHF
TGTGCCAGCAGTTTATACGGGACAGGGCGCAATCAGCCCCAGCATTTT
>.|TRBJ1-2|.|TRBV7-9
CASSSARYGYTF
TGTGCCAGCAGCTCCGCCCGCTATGGCTACACCTTC
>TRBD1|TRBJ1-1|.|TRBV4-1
CASSQEPQSGGTEAFF
TGCGCCAGCAGCCAAGAGCCACAGTCAGGGGGCACTGAAGCTTTCTTT
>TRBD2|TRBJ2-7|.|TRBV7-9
CASSLLLFGRTYEQYF
TGTGCCAGCAGCTTATTGCTTTTCGGGAGGACCTACGAGCAGTACTTC
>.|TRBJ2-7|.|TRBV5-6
CASSDGQADQYEQYF
TGTGCCAGCAGCGACGGTCAGGCGGATCAATACGAGCAGTACTTC
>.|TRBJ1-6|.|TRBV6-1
CASSESRALGKSPLHF
TGTGCCAGCAGTGAGTCCCGAGCCCTAGGGAAATCACCCCTCCACTTT
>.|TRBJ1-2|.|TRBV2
CASSDRRDGGLQDGYTF
TGTGCCAGCAGCGACCGGAGGGACGGCGGATTACAGGATGGCTACACCTTC
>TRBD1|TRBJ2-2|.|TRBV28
CASSRRDRETGELFF
TGTGCCAGCAGCCGCCGGGACAGAGAAACCGGGGAGCTGTTTTTT
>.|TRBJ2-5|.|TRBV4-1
CASSQDPGGPETQYF
TGCGCCAGCAGCCAAGATCCCGGGGGGCCAGAGACCCAGTACTTC
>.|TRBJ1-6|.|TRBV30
CAWSSEGYNSPLHF
TGTGCCTGGAGTTCCGAGGGGTATAATTCACCCCTCCACTTT
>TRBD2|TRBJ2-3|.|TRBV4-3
CASSYSLAGGRGSTDTQYF
TGCGCCAGCAGCTACTCATTAGCGGGAGGACGGGGGAGCACAGATACGCAGTATTTT
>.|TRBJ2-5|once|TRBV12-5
CASGLGTGAQETQYF
TGTGCTAGTGGCCTGGGGACGGGAGCCCAAGAGACCCAGTACTTC
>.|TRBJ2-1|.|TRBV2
CASSEVNEQFF
TGTGCCAGCAGTGAGGTGAATGAGCAGTTCTTC
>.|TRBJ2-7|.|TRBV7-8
CASSLSQGSYEQYF
TGTGCCAGCAGCTTAAGTCAGGGATCCTACGAGCAGTACTTC
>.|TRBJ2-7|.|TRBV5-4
CASSFEDSPYEQYF
TGTGCCAGCAGCTTTGAGGATTCCCCCTACGAGCAGTACTTC
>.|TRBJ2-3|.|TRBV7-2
CASSLLGDGPDTQYF
TGTGCCAGCAGCTTATTAGGGGATGGACCAGATACGCAGTATTTT
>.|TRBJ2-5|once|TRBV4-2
CASSQGLGVETQYF
TGTGCCAGCAGCCAAGGGCTGGGGGTAGAGACCCAGTACTTC
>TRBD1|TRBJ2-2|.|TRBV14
CASSPWTGVTGELFF
TGTGCCAGCAGCCCCTGGACAGGGGTAACCGGGGAGCTGTTTTTT
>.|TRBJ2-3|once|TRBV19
CASSSPPSTDTQYF
TGTGCCAGTAGTTCACCGCCTAGCACAGATACGCAGTATTTT
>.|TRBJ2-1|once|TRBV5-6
CASSWGTNNEQFF
TGTGCCAGCAGCTGGGGAACAAACAATGAGCAGTTCTTC
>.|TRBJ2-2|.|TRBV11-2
CASSLDQPGAIGTGELFF
TGTGCCAGCAGCTTAGATCAACCGGGGGCGATAGGAACCGGGGAGCTGTTTTTT
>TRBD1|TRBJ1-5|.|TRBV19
CASSPWDREHQPQHF
TGTGCCAGTAGTCCGTGGGACAGGGAACATCAGCCCCAGCATTTT
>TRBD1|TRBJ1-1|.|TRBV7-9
CASSQQGRLSPEAFF
TGTGCCAGCAGTCAACAGGGGAGGCTGAGCCCTGAAGCTTTCTTT
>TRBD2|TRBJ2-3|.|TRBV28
CASSLGGLAGITDTQYF
TGTGCCAGCAGTTTAGGAGGACTAGCGGGGATCACAGATACGCAGTATTTT
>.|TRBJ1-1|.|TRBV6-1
CASSETVVSTEAFF
TGTGCCAGCAGTGAAACGGTGGTTAGCACTGAAGCTTTCTTT
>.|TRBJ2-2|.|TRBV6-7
CARNRENTGELFF
TGTGCCCGCAACCGGGAGAACACCGGGGAGCTGTTTTTT
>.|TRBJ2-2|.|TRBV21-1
CASSYQGWTGLYTGELFF
TGTGCCAGCAGTTATCAGGGGTGGACCGGGTTGTACACCGGGGAGCTGTTTTTT